Below, 22 T cell receptor beta chains from the same sample are listed, as sequenced in a study of PD-1 blockade in classical Hodgkin lymphoma. With no exception, relapse followed autologous stem cell transplantation in all patients, and brentuximab vedotin exposure varied. Clones were sequenced by immunoSEQ multiplex PCR, and TCRdb holds only the in-frame ones, with some missing. The sample has about 98,000 clones, 81% seen once. The sample here was peripheral blood mononuclear cells (PBMCs), taken before the second cycle of nivolumab. The receptors were sampled from a human donor with classical Hodgkin lymphoma.

This clone was observed a handful of times. The chain links TRBV2 to TRBJ2-6; D ambiguous. The CDR3 has 15 amino acids. Germline-derived CDR1 and CDR2 are SNHLY and FYNNEI. V gave up 5 bases and J gave up 0 bases, with 8 bases separating them. The CDR3 DNA reads as TGTGCCAGCAGTCGAGAGAGCTCTGGGGCCAACGTCCTGACTTTC. This encodes CASSRESSGANVLTF.

The chain recombines TRBV15 with TRBJ2-7, with a tentative D call TRBD2 (5 bases). CDR1 is LNHNV and CDR2 is YYDKDF in the germline V gene (reference sequence). The CDR3 sequence is 16 residues long. Trimming left V 2 bases short and J 0 bases short, with 14 bases between. The DNA of the CDR3 is TGTGCCACCAGCAGAAAGAGTAGTGGGAGCTCCTACGAGCAGTACTTC. Translating it yields CATSRKSSGSSYEQYF.

Turning to this clone: An end of the junction does not agree with germline; a read error may underlie this. CDR3 residues: CASSPLLGPPLTERFF. DNA of the CDR3: TGTGCCAGCAGCCCACTCCTCGGACCGCCTTTAACGGAGCGGTTCTTC. This chain connects TRBV7-9 to TRBJ2-1; no clear D gene. Germline values: CDR1 SEHNR, CDR2 FQNEAQ (reference sequence). This CDR3 is 16 amino acids long.

The chain couples TRBV2 to TRBJ1-2; tentatively, D is TRBD1 (6 bases). Germline V CDR1 and CDR2: SNHLY, FYNNEI. The V end was cut by 4 bases, the J end by 6 bases, with 15 bases between. This CDR3 comprises 14 residues. CDR3 coding DNA: TGTGCCAGCAGTGCCCTGGGGGCAGGAGATGGCTACACCTTC. As protein: CASSALGAGDGYTF.

This chain joins TRBV5-1 and TRBJ1-1; 11 nucleotides agree with TRBD1. This CDR3 region has 15 residues. V was pared by 4 bases and J by 6 bases, with 8 bases of the junction left unmatched. CDR1 and CDR2 from the germline V gene are SGHRS and YFSETQ. CDR3 DNA sequence: TGCGCCAGCAGCCAGGGACAGGGGGTTTTCGCTGAAGCTTTCTTT. Translating gives CASSQGQGVFAEAFF.

Concerning this clone itself: Relative to the germline gene, one junction end is altered; a read error may explain this. This chain links TRBV2 with TRBJ2-2, with a possible D match to TRBD2 (6 bases). Germline V lookup: CDR1 SNHLY, CDR2 FYNNEI. This CDR3 spans 11 amino acids. The CDR3 loop is CASTPLGGLFF. The CDR3 DNA follows: TGTGCCAGCACCCCCCTCGGGGGGCTGTTTTTT. Full variable domain (rest looked up from reference TRBV2 and TRBJ2-2): EPEVTQTPSHQVTQMGQEVILRCVPISNHLYFYWYRQILGQKVEFLVSFYNNEISEKSEIFDDQFSVERPDGSNFTLKIRSTKLEDSAMYFCASTPLGGLFFGEGSRLTVL.

The chain combines TRBV19 with TRBJ2-7, with 13 bases fitting TRBD2. The CDR3 sequence is 20 residues long. CDR1 and CDR2 from the germline V gene are LNHDA and SQIVND (reference sequence). With V trimmed by 8 bases and J by 3 bases, 22 bases remained unmatched. Written as DNA, the CDR3 is TGTGCCAGTCCTCCCCCTCTGGGACTAGCGGGAACCTACCTTCTCTACGAGCAGTACTTC. Translated: CASPPPLGLAGTYLLYEQYF.

The CDR3 DNA is TGCGCCAGCAGACCGTTACTACAGACGGCGAACACTGAAGCTTTCTTT. Translated: CASRPLLQTANTEAFF. The genes are TRBV5-1 and TRBJ1-1; no firm D call. This CDR3 is 16 amino acids long. Germline lookup yields CDR1 SGHRS and CDR2 YFSETQ. V was clipped by 5 bases and J by 1 base, with 18 bases between them.

This clone appeared a few times. J is TRBJ1-5 and V is TRBV10-3, with TRBD1 matching over 8 bases. The CDR3 loop spans 14 amino acids. Germline lookup yields CDR1 ENHRY and CDR2 SYGVKD. V shed 5 bases, J shed 6 bases, and the junction held 6 bases outside the gene matches. In DNA form, the CDR3 reads TGTGCCATCAGTATGGACAGGGAGGGTCAGCCCCAGCATTTT. The encoded protein is CAISMDREGQPQHF.

The chain is built from TRBV5-4 and TRBJ2-7; unclear D gene. Germline loops: CDR1 SGHNT, CDR2 YYREEE (reference sequence). V was shortened by 0 bases and J by 2 bases, with 3 bases between the two germline ends. The CDR3 runs to 12 residues. The CDR3 nucleotides are TGTGCCAGCAGCTTGGTCCCCTACGAGCAGTACTTC. This translates into CASSLVPYEQYF.

V and J are TRBV5-1 and TRBJ1-2; D remains ambiguous. CDR1 and CDR2 from the germline V gene are SGHRS and YFSETQ. The V gene lost 0 bases and the J gene lost 4 bases, with 7 bases spanning the gap. The CDR3 spans 13 residues. The CDR3 DNA reads as TGCGCCAGCAGCTTGGGGGCCACCTATGGCTACACCTTC. Its protein is CASSLGATYGYTF.

This sequence joins TRBV6-6 and TRBJ2-1, with a tentative D call TRBD2 (5 bases). This CDR3 comprises 14 residues. The germline V and J ends were trimmed by 8 bases and 5 bases, with 16 bases remaining between them. Germline assignment: CDR1 MNHNY and CDR2 SVGAGI (reference sequence). Written as DNA, the CDR3 is TGTGCCAGCCTAGCCCCGAACAAGAACAATGAGCAGTTCTTC. Protein product: CASLAPNKNNEQFF.

This clone was picked up many times. The J gene is TRBJ2-1, the V gene TRBV10-2; no clear D. V was shortened by 0 bases and J by 7 bases, with 7 bases between the two germline ends. The CDR3 runs 13 residues. CDR1 is WSHSY and CDR2 is SAAADI in the germline V gene. In DNA form, the CDR3 reads TGCGCCAGCAGTGAGTCAGCGTCGAATGAGCAGTTCTTC. As protein: CASSESASNEQFF.

The genes are TRBV2 and TRBJ2-7; tentative D call: TRBD1 (6 bases). In germline, CDR1 is SNHLY, CDR2 FYNNEI. This CDR3 has 15 residues. V dropped 6 bases and J dropped 2 bases, with 17 bases sitting between them. CDR3: CASRFRTGNTYEQYF. As DNA, the CDR3 is TGTGCCAGCAGATTCCGAACAGGGAATACCTACGAGCAGTACTTC. The full variable domain, its missing parts supplied by reference TRBV2 and TRBJ2-7, is EPEVTQTPSHQVTQMGQEVILRCVPISNHLYFYWYRQILGQKVEFLVSFYNNEISEKSEIFDDQFSVERPDGSNFTLKIRSTKLEDSAMYFCASRFRTGNTYEQYFGPGTRLTVT.

The chain is built from TRBV21-1 and TRBJ2-5. TRBV21-1 corresponds to a pseudogene. The CDR3 runs 19 residues. The DNA for the CDR3 is TGTGCCAGCAGCAAAGGGGCGCGAGGCGGGACACTACCTCAAGAGACCCAGTACTTC. This gives the protein CASSKGARGGTLPQETQYF.

The chain is built from TRBV2 and TRBJ1-1; D is perhaps TRBD1 (6 bases). The CDR3 sequence is 16 residues long. The ends were cut back, 4 bases at V and 1 base at J, with 16 bases in the middle. Per germline, CDR1 SNHLY and CDR2 FYNNEI. The CDR3 DNA follows: TGTGCCAGCAGTGTCGATCCGGGACACCGGAACACTGAAGCTTTCTTT. Its protein product is CASSVDPGHRNTEAFF.

The chain joins TRBV7-2 to TRBJ2-1; TRBD1 is a possible D gene (6 bases). Germline CDR1 SGHTA, CDR2 FQGNSA. Deletions cut 0 bases from V and 9 bases from J, with 15 bases between. CDR3 length equals 15 residues. The CDR3 bases are TGTGCCAGCAGCTTAGCCCAAGGGGGTATGGGTGAGCAGTTCTTC. Translated, it gives CASSLAQGGMGEQFF.

V usage is TRBV7-9 and J usage is TRBJ2-1, with TRBD2 matching 9 bases. CDR1 and CDR2 (germline): SEHNR, FQNEAQ (reference sequence). The CDR3 has 15 residues. V was pared by 1 base and J by 5 bases, with 3 bases of the junction left unmatched. The CDR3 DNA reads as TGTGCCAGCAGCTTAGAGGCTAGCGGGAACAATGAGCAGTTCTTC. This sequence encodes CASSLEASGNNEQFF.

The chain recombines TRBV9 with TRBJ2-7, with 8 bases matching TRBD2. Germline V gene sequence: CDR1 SGDLS, CDR2 YYNGEE. After removal of 0 bases from V and 2 bases from J, the junction contained 4 bases not matched to a gene. The CDR3 sequence is 15 residues long. The CDR3: CASSVAAGGPYEQYF. The CDR3 nucleotides read TGTGCCAGCAGCGTAGCGGCGGGAGGACCCTACGAGCAGTACTTC.

The V and J genes are TRBV5-4 and TRBJ2-2, with D perhaps matching TRBD1 (5 bases). Germline values: CDR1 SGHNT, CDR2 YYREEE (reference sequence). V was trimmed by 1 base and J by 0 bases, leaving 7 bases between them. This CDR3 region has 15 residues. The CDR3 reads CASSLQGSNTGELFF. The CDR3 DNA reads TGTGCCAGCAGCTTGCAGGGCTCGAACACCGGGGAGCTGTTTTTT.

The chain has TRBV14 and TRBJ1-2; D is perhaps TRBD1 (6 bases). The CDR3 runs 18 residues. The germline gives CDR1 SGHDN, CDR2 FVKESK. V lost 1 base and J 3 bases, leaving 21 bases between the germline ends. Here the CDR3 reads CASSQVSQGRTRDYGYTF. In DNA form, the CDR3 reads TGTGCCAGCAGCCAAGTTAGCCAGGGGAGGACCAGGGACTATGGCTACACCTTC.

The rearrangement uses TRBV15 and TRBJ2-3; D ambiguous. The CDR3 has 12 amino acids. Germline-derived CDR1 and CDR2 are LNHNV and YYDKDF (reference sequence). V lost 4 bases to trimming and J lost 3 bases, with 5 bases between them. CDR3 in DNA: TGTGCCACCAGCATCGGGACAGATACGCAGTATTTT. It encodes CATSIGTDTQYF.